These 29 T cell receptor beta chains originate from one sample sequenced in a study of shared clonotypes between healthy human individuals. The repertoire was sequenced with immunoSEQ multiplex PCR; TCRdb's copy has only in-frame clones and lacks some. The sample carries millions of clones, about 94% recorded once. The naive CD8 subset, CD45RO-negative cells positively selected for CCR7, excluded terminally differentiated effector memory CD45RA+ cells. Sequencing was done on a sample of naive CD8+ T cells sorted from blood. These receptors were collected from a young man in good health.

DNA for the CDR3: TGTGCCAGCTCATTAGGGACAGGGAAGGAAGAGACCCAGTACTTC. Residues: CASSLGTGKEETQYF. The V and J genes are TRBV18 and TRBJ2-5; 9 nucleotides line up with TRBD1. The germline gives CDR1 KGHSH, CDR2 LQKENI. This CDR3 comprises 15 residues. Trimming at V came to 5 bases and at J to 3 bases, leaving 7 bases not matched to a gene. Full variable domain (missing parts from reference TRBV18 and TRBJ2-5): NAGVMQNPRHLVRRRGQEARLRCSPMKGHSHVYWYRQLPEEGLKFMVYLQKENIIDESGMPKERFSAEFPKEGPSILRIQQVVRGDSAAYFCASSLGTGKEETQYFGPGTRLLVL.

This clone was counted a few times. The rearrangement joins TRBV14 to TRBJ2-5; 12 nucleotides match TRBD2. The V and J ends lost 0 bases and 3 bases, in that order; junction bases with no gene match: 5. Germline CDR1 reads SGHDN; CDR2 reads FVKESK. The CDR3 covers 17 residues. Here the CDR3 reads CASSQEWPSGREETQYF. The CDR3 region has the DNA TGTGCCAGCAGCCAAGAGTGGCCTAGCGGGAGGGAAGAGACCCAGTACTTC.

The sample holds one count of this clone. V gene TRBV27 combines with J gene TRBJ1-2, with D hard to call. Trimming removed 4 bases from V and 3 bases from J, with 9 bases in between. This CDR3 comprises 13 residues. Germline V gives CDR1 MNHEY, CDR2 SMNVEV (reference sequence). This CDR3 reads CASSYDGYYGYTF. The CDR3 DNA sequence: TGTGCCAGCAGTTACGACGGTTACTATGGCTACACCTTC.

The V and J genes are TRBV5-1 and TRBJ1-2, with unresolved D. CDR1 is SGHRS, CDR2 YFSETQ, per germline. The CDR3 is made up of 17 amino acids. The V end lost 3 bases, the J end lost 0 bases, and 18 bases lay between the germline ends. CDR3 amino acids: CASSSNPDLTPNYGYTF. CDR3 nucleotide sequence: TGCGCCAGCAGCTCCAACCCCGACCTTACCCCTAACTATGGCTACACCTTC.

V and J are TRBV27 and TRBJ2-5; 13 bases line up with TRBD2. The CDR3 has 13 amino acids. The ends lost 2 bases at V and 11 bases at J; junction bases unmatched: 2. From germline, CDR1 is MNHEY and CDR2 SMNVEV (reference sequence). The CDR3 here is CASSLGLAGVQYF. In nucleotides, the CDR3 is TGTGCCAGCAGTTTAGGACTAGCGGGAGTACAGTACTTC.

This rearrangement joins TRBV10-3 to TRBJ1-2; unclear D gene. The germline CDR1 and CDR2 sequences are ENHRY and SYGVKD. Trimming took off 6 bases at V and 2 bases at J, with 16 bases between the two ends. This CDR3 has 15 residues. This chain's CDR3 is CAISLPGSLNYGYTF. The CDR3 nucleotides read TGTGCCATCAGCCTCCCGGGCAGCCTAAACTATGGCTACACCTTC.

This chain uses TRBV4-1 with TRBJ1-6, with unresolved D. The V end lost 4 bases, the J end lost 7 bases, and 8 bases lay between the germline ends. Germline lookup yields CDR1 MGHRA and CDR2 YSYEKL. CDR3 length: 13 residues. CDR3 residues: CASSPTENSPLHF. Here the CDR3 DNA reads TGCGCCAGCAGCCCAACCGAAAATTCACCCCTCCACTTT.

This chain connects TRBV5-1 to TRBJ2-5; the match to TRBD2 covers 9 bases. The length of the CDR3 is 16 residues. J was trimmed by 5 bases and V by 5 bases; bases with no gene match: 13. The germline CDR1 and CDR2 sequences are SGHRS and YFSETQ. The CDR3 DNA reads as TGCGCCAGCAGTTACTTCCAAGCGGGAGGTCCGGAGACCCAGTACTTC. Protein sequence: CASSYFQAGGPETQYF.

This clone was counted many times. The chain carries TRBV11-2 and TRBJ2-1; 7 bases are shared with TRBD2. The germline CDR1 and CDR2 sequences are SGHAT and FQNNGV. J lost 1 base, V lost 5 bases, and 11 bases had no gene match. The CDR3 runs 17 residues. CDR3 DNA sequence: TGTGCCAGCAGCCCTATGGAGGCTAGCGGATCCTACAATGAGCAGTTCTTC. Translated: CASSPMEASGSYNEQFF.

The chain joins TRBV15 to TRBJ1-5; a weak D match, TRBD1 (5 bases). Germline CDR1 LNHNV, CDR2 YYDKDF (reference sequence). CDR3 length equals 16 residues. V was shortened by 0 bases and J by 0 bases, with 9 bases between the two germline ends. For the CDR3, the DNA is TGTGCCACCAGCAGAGAGGACACTTATAGCAATCAGCCCCAGCATTTT. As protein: CATSREDTYSNQPQHF.

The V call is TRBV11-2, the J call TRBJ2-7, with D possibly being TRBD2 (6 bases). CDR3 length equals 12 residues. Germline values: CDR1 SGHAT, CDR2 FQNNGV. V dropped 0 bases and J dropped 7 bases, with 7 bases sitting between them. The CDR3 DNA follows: TGTGCCAGCAGCTTAGATCGGGGGGAGCAGTACTTC. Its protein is CASSLDRGEQYF.

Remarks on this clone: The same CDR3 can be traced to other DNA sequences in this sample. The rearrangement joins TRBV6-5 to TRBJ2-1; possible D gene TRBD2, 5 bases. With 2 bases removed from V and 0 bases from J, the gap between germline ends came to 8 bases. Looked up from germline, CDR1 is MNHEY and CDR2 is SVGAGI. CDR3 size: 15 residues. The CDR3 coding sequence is TGTGCCAGCAGTTACACGGGGAGCTCCTACAATGAGCAGTTCTTC. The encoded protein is CASSYTGSSYNEQFF.

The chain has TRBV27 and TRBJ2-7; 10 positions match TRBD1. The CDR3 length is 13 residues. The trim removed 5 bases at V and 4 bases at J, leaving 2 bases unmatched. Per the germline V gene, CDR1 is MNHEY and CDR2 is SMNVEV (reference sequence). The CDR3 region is CASSGTGEYEQYF. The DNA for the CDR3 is TGTGCCAGCAGTGGGACAGGGGAATACGAGCAGTACTTC.

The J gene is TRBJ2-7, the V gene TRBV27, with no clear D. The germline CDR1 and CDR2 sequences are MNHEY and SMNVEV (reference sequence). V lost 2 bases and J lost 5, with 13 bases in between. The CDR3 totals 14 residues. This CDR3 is CASSLVASSHEQYF. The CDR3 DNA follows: TGTGCCAGCAGTTTAGTGGCCTCTTCCCACGAGCAGTACTTC.

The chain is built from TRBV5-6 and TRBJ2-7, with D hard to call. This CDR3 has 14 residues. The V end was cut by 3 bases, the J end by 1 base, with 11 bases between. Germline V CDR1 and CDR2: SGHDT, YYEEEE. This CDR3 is CASSSASESYEQYF. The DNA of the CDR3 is TGTGCCAGCAGCTCTGCCAGCGAGTCCTACGAGCAGTACTTC.

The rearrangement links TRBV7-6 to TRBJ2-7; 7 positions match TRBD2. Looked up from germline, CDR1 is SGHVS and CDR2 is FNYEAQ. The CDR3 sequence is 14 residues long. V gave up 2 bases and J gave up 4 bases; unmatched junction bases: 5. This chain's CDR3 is CASSLTSAGYEQYF. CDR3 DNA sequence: TGTGCCAGCAGCTTAACTAGCGCAGGTTACGAGCAGTACTTC.

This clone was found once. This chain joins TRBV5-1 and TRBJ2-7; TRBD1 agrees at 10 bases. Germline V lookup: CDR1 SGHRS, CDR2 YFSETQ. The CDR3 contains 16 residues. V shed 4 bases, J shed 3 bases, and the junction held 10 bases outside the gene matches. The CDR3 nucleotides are TGCGCCAGCAGCCAAAATTGGGACAGGGGCTACTACGAGCAGTACTTC. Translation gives CASSQNWDRGYYEQYF. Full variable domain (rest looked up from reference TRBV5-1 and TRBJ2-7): KAGVTQTPRYLIKTRGQQVTLSCSPISGHRSVSWYQQTPGQGLQFLFEYFSETQRNKGNFPGRFSGRQFSNSRSEMNVSTLELGDSALYLCASSQNWDRGYYEQYFGPGTRLTVT.

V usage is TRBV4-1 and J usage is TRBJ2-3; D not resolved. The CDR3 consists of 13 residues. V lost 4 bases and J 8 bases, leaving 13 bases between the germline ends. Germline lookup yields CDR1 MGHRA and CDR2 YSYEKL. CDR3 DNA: TGCGCCAGCAGCCGAGAATGGGAACGTACGCAGTATTTT. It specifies CASSREWERTQYF.

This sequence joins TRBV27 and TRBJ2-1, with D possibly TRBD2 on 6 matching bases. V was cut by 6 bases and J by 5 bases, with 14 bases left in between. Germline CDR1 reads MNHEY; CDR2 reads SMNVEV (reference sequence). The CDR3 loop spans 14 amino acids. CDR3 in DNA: TGTGCCAGCAGCTTGCGGGACGGAGACAATGAGCAGTTCTTC. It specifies CASSLRDGDNEQFF.

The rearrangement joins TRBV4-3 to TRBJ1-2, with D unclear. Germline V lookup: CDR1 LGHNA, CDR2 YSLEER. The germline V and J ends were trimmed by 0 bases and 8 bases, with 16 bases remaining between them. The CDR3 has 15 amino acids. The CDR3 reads CASSQDRGSLDGYTF. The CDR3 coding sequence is TGCGCCAGCAGCCAAGATCGCGGAAGTTTGGACGGCTACACCTTC.

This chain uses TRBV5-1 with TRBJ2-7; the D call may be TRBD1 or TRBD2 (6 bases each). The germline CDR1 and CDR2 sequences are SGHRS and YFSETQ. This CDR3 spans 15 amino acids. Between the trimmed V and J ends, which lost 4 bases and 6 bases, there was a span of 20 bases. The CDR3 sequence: CASSLLGPPGAEQYF. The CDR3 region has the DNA TGCGCCAGCAGCCTATTGGGGCCGCCGGGGGCCGAGCAGTACTTC.

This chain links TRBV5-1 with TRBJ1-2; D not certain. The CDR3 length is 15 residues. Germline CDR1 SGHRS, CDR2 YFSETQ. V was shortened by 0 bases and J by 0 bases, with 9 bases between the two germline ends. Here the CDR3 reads CASSLEDSTNYGYTF. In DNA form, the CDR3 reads TGCGCCAGCAGCTTGGAGGATAGTACTAACTATGGCTACACCTTC.

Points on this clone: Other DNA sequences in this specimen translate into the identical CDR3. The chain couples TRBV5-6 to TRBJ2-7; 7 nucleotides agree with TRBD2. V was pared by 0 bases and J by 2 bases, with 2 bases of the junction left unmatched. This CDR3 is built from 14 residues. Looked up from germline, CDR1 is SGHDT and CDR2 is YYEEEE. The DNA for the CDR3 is TGTGCCAGCAGCTTGGGCGGGAGCACCTACGAGCAGTACTTC. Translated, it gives CASSLGGSTYEQYF. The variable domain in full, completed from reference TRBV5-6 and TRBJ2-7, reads DAGVTQSPTHLIKTRGQQVTLRCSPKSGHDTVSWYQQALGQGPQFIFQYYEEEERQRGNFPDRFSGHQFPNYSSELNVNALLLGDSALYLCASSLGGSTYEQYFGPGTRLTVT.

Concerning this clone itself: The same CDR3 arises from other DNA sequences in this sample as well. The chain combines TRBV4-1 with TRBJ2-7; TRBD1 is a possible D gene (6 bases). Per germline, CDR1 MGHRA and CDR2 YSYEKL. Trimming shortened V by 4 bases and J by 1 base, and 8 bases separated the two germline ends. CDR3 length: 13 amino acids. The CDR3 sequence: CASSPTGSYEQYF. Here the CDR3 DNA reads TGCGCCAGCAGCCCCACAGGGTCCTACGAGCAGTACTTC.

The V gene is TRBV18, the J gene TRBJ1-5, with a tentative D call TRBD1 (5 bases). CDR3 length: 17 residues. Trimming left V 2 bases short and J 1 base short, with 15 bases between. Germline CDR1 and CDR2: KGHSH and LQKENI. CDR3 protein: CASSPYRGDSSNQPQHF. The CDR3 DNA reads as TGTGCCAGCTCACCATACCGGGGGGATTCGAGCAATCAGCCCCAGCATTTT.

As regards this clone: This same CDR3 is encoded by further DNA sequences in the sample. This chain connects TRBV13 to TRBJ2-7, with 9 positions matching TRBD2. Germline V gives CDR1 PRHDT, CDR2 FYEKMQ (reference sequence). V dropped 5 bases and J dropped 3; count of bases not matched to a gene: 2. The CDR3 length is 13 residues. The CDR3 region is CASSASGVYEQYF. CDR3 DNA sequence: TGTGCCAGCAGCGCTAGCGGGGTCTACGAGCAGTACTTC.

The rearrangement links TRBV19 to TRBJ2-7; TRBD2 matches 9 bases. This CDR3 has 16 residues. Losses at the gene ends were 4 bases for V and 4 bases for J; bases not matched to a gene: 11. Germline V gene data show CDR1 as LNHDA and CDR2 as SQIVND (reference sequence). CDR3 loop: CASSTGGGLARYEQYF. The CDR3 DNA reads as TGTGCCAGTAGTACGGGGGGTGGACTAGCGAGATACGAGCAGTACTTC.

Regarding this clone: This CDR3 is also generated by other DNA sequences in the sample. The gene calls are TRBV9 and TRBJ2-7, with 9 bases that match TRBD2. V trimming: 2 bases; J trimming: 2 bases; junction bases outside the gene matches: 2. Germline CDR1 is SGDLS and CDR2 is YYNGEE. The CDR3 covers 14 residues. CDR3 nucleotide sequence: TGTGCCAGCAGCGTGGGGACTAGCCCCTACGAGCAGTACTTC. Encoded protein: CASSVGTSPYEQYF.

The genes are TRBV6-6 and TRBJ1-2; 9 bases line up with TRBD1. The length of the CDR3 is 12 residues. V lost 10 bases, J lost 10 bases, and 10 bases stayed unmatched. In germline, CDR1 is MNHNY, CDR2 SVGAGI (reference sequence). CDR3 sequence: CATGTGLRDYTF. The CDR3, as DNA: TGTGCCACCGGGACAGGGTTACGCGACTACACCTTC.